The rows below give T cell receptor beta chains drawn from one sample of a study of T cell repertoires in cytomegalovirus infection. TCRdb independently ran MiXCR on the reads; one entry per CDR3 protein. The sample lists 450,000 to 550,000 distinct CDR3 sequences, 16% occurring once. Input material: CD8+ T cells from PBMCs. The origin of the receptors is a human donor in good health (CMV status not recorded). Some clones in this sample may be carry-over from other donors' samples. CDR3s include the opening cysteine and the closing phenylalanine or tryptophan. D genes are given only for firm matches. Clone size appears in some rows only: once, few, many, or a class for an expanded clone.

D | J | size | V | DNA | CDR3
NA | TRBJ1-1 | NA | TRBV15 | TGTGCCACCAGCACGATCACGGGGACTGAAGCTTTCTTT | CATSTITGTEAFF
TRBD1 | TRBJ2-1 | many | TRBV7-9 | TGTGCCAGCAGCACCTGGACAGGGGGCCTAGCTGGCTCCTACAATGAGCAGTTCTTC | CASSTWTGGLAGSYNEQFF
NA | TRBJ2-2 | NA | TRBV3-1 | TGTGCCAGCAGCCATTTCGGGACGAACACCGGGGAGCTGTTTTTT | CASSHFGTNTGELFF
NA | TRBJ1-1 | NA | TRBV10-3 | TGTGCCATCAGTGGTACTAAGCTGGATGGGCCTGAAGCTTTCTTT | CAISGTKLDGPEAFF
TRBD2 | TRBJ2-1 | many | TRBV27 | TGTGCCAGCAGTCCGGGACTAGCGGGAGTTGAGCAGTTCTTC | CASSPGLAGVEQFF
NA | TRBJ2-3 | NA | TRBV20-1 | TGCAGTGCTAGAGATCTGAGAGGGAGCACAGATACGCAGTATTTT | CSARDLRGSTDTQYF
NA | TRBJ1-2 | NA | TRBV7-9 | TGTGCCAGCAGCTTAGATCTTCAGGGAGGCTACACCTTC | CASSLDLQGGYTF
NA | TRBJ1-2 | NA | TRBV4-1 | TGTGCCAGCAGCCAAGACGGGGGTGGCTACACCTTC | CASSQDGGGYTF
TRBD1 | TRBJ1-5 | many | TRBV7-2 | TGTGCCAGCAGCTACCAGGGGGGGCCCCAGCATTTT | CASSYQGGPQHF
NA | TRBJ2-1 | many | TRBV6-4 | TGTGCCAGCAGTGAAACTTGGCCTTACAATGAGCAGTTCTTC | CASSETWPYNEQFF
TRBD1 | TRBJ2-3 | NA | TRBV19 | TGTGCCAGTAGTACCCGACAGGGGGAAGGGGGCACAGATACGCAGTATTTT | CASSTRQGEGGTDTQYF
NA | TRBJ2-5 | many | TRBV7-3 | TGTGCCAGCAGCCAAGGGCAGGGGGAGACCCAGTACTTC | CASSQGQGETQYF
TRBD2 | TRBJ2-1 | few | TRBV27 | TGTGCCAGCAGCTCCTGGACTAGCGGGGCGTCCTACAATGAGCAGTTCTTC | CASSSWTSGASYNEQFF
TRBD2 | TRBJ2-1 | many | TRBV7-3 | TGTGCCAGCAGCTTAAGGGCTAGCGGTCACTACAATGAGCAGTTCTTC | CASSLRASGHYNEQFF